A selection of T cell receptor beta chains follows, all from one sample in a study of blood T cell repertoires in COVID-19. TCRdb's table, derived via immunoSEQ multiplex PCR, lists solely in-frame clones and lacks some. Here the sample spans about 260,000 clones, around four fifths being singletons. Sequences were obtained from peripheral blood. The origin of the receptors is a man aged 60 to 69 with acute or convalescent COVID-19. CDR3s include the opening cysteine and the closing phenylalanine or tryptophan. Each record gives: D gene, clone size, V gene, J gene, CDR3 protein, CDR3 DNA. D genes are given only for firm matches. Where a row states a size, it is once, few, many or the class of an expanded clone; other rows omit it.

-	-	TRBV6-1	TRBJ2-4	CASSEGGHEAKNIQYF	TGTGCCAGCAGTGAGGGGGGGCATGAGGCCAAAAACATTCAGTACTTC
-	-	TRBV10-3	TRBJ2-7	CAISGQGYEQYF	TGTGCCATCAGTGGGCAGGGGTACGAGCAGTACTTC
TRBD1	-	TRBV29-1	TRBJ1-2	CSVGEQGASGYTF	TGCAGCGTTGGGGAACAGGGGGCCAGTGGCTACACCTTC
TRBD1	-	TRBV7-9	TRBJ1-1	CASSFRQGLGNTEAFF	TGTGCCAGCAGCTTCCGACAGGGATTGGGGAACACTGAAGCTTTCTTT
-	-	TRBV21-1	TRBJ1-1	CASSKKATEPEAFF	TGTGCCAGCAGCAAAAAAGCCACGGAGCCTGAAGCTTTCTTT
-	-	TRBV3-1/TRBV3-2	TRBJ2-3	CASSRAGILSDTQYF	TGTGCCAGCAGCCGGGCAGGGATCCTGTCAGATACGCAGTATTTT
TRBD1	-	TRBV4-2	TRBJ1-2	CASSQDLGQASYGYTF	TGTGCCAGCAGCCAGGACCTGGGACAGGCGAGCTATGGCTACACCTTC
-	-	TRBV7-3	TRBJ2-2	CASSLEGAGELFF	TGTGCCAGCAGCTTAGAGGGGGCCGGGGAGCTGTTTTTT
TRBD1	-	TRBV7-8	TRBJ1-5	CASSLATGFTQPQHF	TGTGCCAGCAGCTTAGCGACAGGGTTCACTCAGCCCCAGCATTTT
-	-	TRBV7-3	TRBJ1-2	CASSWDGSGGYTF	TGTGCCAGCAGCTGGGACGGGAGCGGGGGCTACACCTTC
TRBD2	-	TRBV30	TRBJ2-5	CAWGRGDQETQYF	TGTGCCTGGGGCCGGGGGGACCAAGAGACCCAGTACTTC
TRBD1	-	TRBV27	TRBJ1-2	CASSLRPGTGYGYTF	TGTGCCAGCAGTTTAAGACCCGGGACAGGCTATGGCTACACCTTC
TRBD1	-	TRBV19	TRBJ1-2	CASSVSPGTGSYGYTF	TGTGCCAGTAGTGTCAGTCCCGGGACAGGATCCTATGGCTACACCTTC
-	-	TRBV4-2	TRBJ2-1	CASSQEWSAAGAPNEQFF	TGTGCCAGCAGCCAAGAATGGTCTGCGGCGGGGGCCCCCAATGAGCAGTTCTTC
-	-	TRBV11-2	TRBJ2-7	CASSPGRGQGEQYF	TGTGCCAGCAGCCCGGGGCGGGGTCAGGGCGAGCAGTACTTC
TRBD2	-	TRBV11-2	TRBJ2-1	CASSLALAGVYYYNEQFF	TGTGCCAGCAGCTTAGCCTTAGCGGGGGTGTACTACTACAATGAGCAGTTCTTC
TRBD2	-	TRBV28	TRBJ2-1	CASSRLAGGNEQFF	TGTGCCAGCAGCAGACTAGCGGGAGGGAATGAGCAGTTCTTC
-	-	TRBV6-5	TRBJ1-1	CASSYGAGVMNTEAFF	TGTGCCAGCAGCTACGGGGCAGGGGTTATGAACACTGAAGCTTTCTTT
-	-	TRBV7-6	TRBJ2-1	CATLTEGNEQFF	TGTGCCACTCTTACGGAGGGCAATGAGCAGTTCTTC
-	-	TRBV7-9	TRBJ1-2	CASSLAEGGYGYTF	TGTGCCAGCAGCTTAGCCGAAGGGGGCTATGGCTACACCTTC
-	-	TRBV6-5	TRBJ1-3	CASSYSGAGNTIYF	TGTGCCAGCAGTTACTCTGGGGCGGGAAACACCATATATTTT
-	few	TRBV4-1	TRBJ1-4	CASSQPVAFRDMLF	TGCGCCAGCAGCCAGCCTGTGGCGTTCCGGGACATGCTTTTT